Below, 7 T cell receptor beta chains from the same sample are listed, as sequenced in a study of cytomegalovirus exposure and HLA in healthy donors. Primers included in the PCR were 60 Vbeta and 13 Jbeta primers. The assay was immunoSEQ multiplex PCR, and TCRdb's table has in-frame clones only and misses some. The table has around 120,000 clones, about three quarters seen once; the top ten hold approximately 31%. The source material was PBMCs. These receptor sequences come from a man aged 60-69 years in good health and CMV-seropositive.

This chain connects TRBV12-2 to TRBJ2-7; the table's D call, TRBD2, was not checked against the DNA. TRBV12-2 is termed a pseudogene. The CDR3 loop spans 15 amino acids. In DNA, the CDR3 is TGTGCAAGTCGCATCTTAGCGGGAGGGCCCTACGAGCAGTACTTC. Its protein product is CASRILAGGPYEQYF.

This chain connects TRBV11-2 to TRBJ1-2, with D unclear. The V gene's germline CDR1 is SGHAT and CDR2 FQNNGV. Deletions cut 2 bases from V and 7 bases from J, with 11 bases between. This CDR3 is built from 13 residues. The CDR3 loop is CASSLSGSGGYTF. The CDR3 DNA reads as TGTGCCAGCAGCTTATCGGGGTCGGGTGGCTACACCTTC.

This clone was detected only a few times. The chain couples TRBV7-6 to TRBJ1-1; D is unresolved. Deletions cut 0 bases from V and 3 bases from J, with 11 bases between. This CDR3 is built from 15 residues. CDR1 and CDR2 from the germline V gene are SGHVS and FNYEAQ. For the CDR3, the DNA is TGTGCCAGCAGCTTAGCGCGAGTCCCTGACACTGAAGCTTTCTTT. Residues: CASSLARVPDTEAFF.

The chain links TRBV5-1 to TRBJ2-1, with unresolved D. This CDR3 region has 13 residues. V was cut by 2 bases and J by 5 bases, with 8 bases left in between. CDR1 SGHRS and CDR2 YFSETQ come from the germline V gene. CDR3 sequence (DNA): TGCGCCAGCAGCTTTCGTCCTAACAATGAGCAGTTCTTC. Translation: CASSFRPNNEQFF.

This chain joins TRBV25-1 and TRBJ1-4; D call uncertain. V dropped 1 base and J dropped 8 bases, with 14 bases sitting between them. CDR3 length equals 15 residues. CDR1 is MGHDK and CDR2 is SYGVNS in the germline V gene. CDR3 in amino acids: CASSESRGMGEKLFF. The CDR3 DNA reads as TGTGCCAGCAGTGAATCACGGGGAATGGGAGAAAAACTGTTTTTT.

V and J are TRBV5-1 and TRBJ1-2; D is possibly TRBD1 (6 bases). Germline V gives CDR1 SGHRS, CDR2 YFSETQ. The CDR3 spans 17 residues. The V end was cut by 1 base, the J end by 6 bases, with 22 bases between. CDR3 loop: CASSLSSGGVRGNGYTF. The CDR3 DNA follows: TGCGCCAGCAGCTTGAGCTCTGGAGGTGTCAGGGGAAATGGCTACACCTTC.

This clone was seen only a few times. The chain joins TRBV9 to TRBJ2-1; 12 nucleotides align to TRBD2. This CDR3 has 17 amino acids. Germline values: CDR1 SGDLS, CDR2 YYNGEE. Germline trimming cut 4 bases from V and 7 bases from J; bases unmatched to any gene: 12. The CDR3: CASSLGTSGYLGNEQFF. Written as DNA, the CDR3 is TGTGCCAGCAGCCTTGGGACTAGCGGGTACCTGGGGAATGAGCAGTTCTTC.